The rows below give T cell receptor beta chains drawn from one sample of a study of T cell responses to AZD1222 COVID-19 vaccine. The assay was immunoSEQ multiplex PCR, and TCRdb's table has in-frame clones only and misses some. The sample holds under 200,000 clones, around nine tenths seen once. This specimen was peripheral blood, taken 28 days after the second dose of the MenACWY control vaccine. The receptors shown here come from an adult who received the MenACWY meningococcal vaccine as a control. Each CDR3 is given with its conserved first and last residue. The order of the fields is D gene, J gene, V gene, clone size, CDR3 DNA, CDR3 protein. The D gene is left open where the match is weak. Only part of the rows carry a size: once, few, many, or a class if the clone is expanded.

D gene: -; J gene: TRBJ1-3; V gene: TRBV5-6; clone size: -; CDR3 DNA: TGTGCCAGCAGCCCGACTCAGAGCTCTGGAAACACCATATATTTT; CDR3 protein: CASSPTQSSGNTIYF
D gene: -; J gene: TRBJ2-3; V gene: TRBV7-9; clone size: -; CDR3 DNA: TGTGCCAGCAGCTTAAAGCGGCGCACAGATACGCAGTATTTT; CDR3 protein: CASSLKRRTDTQYF
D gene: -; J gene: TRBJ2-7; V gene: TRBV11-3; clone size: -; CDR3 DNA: TGTGCCAGCAGCTTAGCCCCCGGGGCTTGGGACGAGCAGTACTTC; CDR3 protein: CASSLAPGAWDEQYF
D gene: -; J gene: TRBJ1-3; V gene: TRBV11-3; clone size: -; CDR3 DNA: TGTGCCAGCAGCTTAGCTCCAGGGGCTTCGGGCACCATATATTTT; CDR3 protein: CASSLAPGASGTIYF
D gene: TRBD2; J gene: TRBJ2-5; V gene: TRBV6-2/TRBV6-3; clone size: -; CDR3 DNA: TGTGCCAGCAGTTACTCGCCTAGCGGGCGACAAGAGACCCAGTACTTC; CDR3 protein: CASSYSPSGRQETQYF
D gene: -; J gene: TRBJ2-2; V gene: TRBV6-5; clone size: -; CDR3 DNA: TGTGCCAGCAACAGGGCGAACACCGGGGAGCTGTTTTTT; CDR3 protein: CASNRANTGELFF
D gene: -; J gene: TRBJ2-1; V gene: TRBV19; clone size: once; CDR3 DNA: TGTGCCAGTAGGGCAGCGAGAACCTACAATGAGCAGTTCTTC; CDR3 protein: CASRAARTYNEQFF
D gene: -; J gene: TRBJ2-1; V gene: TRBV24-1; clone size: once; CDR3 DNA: TGTGCCACCAGTGATTTCCCTAATGAGCAGTTCTTC; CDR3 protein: CATSDFPNEQFF
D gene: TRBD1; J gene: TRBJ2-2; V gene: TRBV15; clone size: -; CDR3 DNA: TGTGCCACCAGCACCCGACAGGGGTTGACCGGGGAGCTGTTTTTT; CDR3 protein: CATSTRQGLTGELFF
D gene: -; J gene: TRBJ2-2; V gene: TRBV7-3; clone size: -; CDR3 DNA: TGTGCCAGCAGCCACTACAGGGTTTCGAACACCGGGGAGCTGTTTTTT; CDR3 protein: CASSHYRVSNTGELFF
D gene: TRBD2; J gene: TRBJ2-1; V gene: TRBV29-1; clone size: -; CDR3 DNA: TGCAGCGTTGACCCGGGGGGAGGGCAGTTCTTC; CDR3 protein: CSVDPGGGQFF
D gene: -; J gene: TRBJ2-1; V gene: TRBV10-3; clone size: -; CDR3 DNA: TGTGCCATCAGTGAGTCCGGCGGACTGAATGAGCAGTTCTTC; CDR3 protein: CAISESGGLNEQFF
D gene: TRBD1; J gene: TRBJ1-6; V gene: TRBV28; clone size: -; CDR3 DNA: TGTGCCAGCATACCGACAGGGCAGTATAATTCACCCCTCCACTTT; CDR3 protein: CASIPTGQYNSPLHF
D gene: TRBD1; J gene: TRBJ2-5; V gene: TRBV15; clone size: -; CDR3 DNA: TGTGCCACCAGCAGAACCACCGGGACAGGGCAAGAGACCCAGTACTTC; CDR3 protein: CATSRTTGTGQETQYF
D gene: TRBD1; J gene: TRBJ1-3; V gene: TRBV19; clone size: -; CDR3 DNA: TGTGCCAGTAGTATCCGGGACAGGGGTGGTGGAAACACCATATATTTT; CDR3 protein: CASSIRDRGGGNTIYF
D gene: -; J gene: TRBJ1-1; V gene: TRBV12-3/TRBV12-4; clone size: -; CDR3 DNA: TGTGCCAGCAGTGCCTTGGCTGAAGCTTTCTTT; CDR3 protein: CASSALAEAFF
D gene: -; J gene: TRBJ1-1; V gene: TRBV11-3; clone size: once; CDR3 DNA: TGTGCCAGCAGCTTTACGAACACTGAAGCTTTCTTT; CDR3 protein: CASSFTNTEAFF
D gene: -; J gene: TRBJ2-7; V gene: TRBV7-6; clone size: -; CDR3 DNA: TGTGCCAGCAGCTTAGGTAGCGACCGCGAGCAGTACTTC; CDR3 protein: CASSLGSDREQYF
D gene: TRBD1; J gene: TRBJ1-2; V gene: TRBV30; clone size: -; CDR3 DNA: TGTGCCTGGAGTGCCAACAGGGGCGATGGCTACACCTTC; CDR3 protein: CAWSANRGDGYTF
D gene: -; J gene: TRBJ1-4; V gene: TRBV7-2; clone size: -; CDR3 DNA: TGTGCCAGCAGCCCACCGTGGGGGAACAGAAGAGAAAAACTGTTTTTT; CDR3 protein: CASSPPWGNRREKLFF
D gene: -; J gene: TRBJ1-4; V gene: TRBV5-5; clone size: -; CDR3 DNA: TGTGCCAGCAGCAGGAGACAGGCTGCAGAAGGAAAACTGTTTTTT; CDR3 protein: CASSRRQAAEGKLFF
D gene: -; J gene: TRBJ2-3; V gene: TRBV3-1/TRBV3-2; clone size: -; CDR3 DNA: TGTGCCAGCAGCCAAGTTACCTCACGAGATACGCAGTATTTT; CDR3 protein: CASSQVTSRDTQYF
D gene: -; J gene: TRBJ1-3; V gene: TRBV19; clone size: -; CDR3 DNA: TGTGCCAGTAGTATCCCCGGAAACACCATATATTTT; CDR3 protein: CASSIPGNTIYF
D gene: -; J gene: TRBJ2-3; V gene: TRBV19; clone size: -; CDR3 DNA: TGTGCCAGTAGTATTGCTAGCACAGATACGCAGTATTTT; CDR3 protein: CASSIASTDTQYF
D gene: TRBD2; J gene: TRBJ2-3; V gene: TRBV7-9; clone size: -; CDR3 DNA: TGTGCCAGCAGCTTAGAGGTGTTTCCAGCGGGAGTACCAGATACGCAGTATTTT; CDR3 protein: CASSLEVFPAGVPDTQYF
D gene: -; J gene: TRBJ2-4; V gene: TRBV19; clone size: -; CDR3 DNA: TGTGCCAGTAGTCCACCCGAGGAGGGTGGCAACATTCAGTACTTC; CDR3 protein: CASSPPEEGGNIQYF
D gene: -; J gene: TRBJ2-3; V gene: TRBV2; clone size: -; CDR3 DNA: TGTGCCAGCAAAGGGTCCCACGGAGATACGCAGTATTTT; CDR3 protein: CASKGSHGDTQYF
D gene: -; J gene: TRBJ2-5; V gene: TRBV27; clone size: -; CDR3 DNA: TGTGCCAGCAGTGCGCTTGGGGCCCTGTACCAAGAGACCCAGTACTTC; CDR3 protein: CASSALGALYQETQYF
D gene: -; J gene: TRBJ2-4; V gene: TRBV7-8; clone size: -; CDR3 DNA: TGTGCCAGCAGTTCAGCCCTTGACGAAAACATTCAGTACTTC; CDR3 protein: CASSSALDENIQYF
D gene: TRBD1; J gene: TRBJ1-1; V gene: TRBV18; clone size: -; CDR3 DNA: TGTGCCAGCTCACCCGGGACAGGGGGCTTAATGACTGAAGCTTTCTTT; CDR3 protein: CASSPGTGGLMTEAFF
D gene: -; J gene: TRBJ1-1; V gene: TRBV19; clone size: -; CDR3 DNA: TGTGCCAGTAGTGACAGGTTTGTGAACACTGAAGCTTTCTTT; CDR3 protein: CASSDRFVNTEAFF
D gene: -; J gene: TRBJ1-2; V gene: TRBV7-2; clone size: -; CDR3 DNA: TGTGCCAGCAGCCCATACCGGGCTGCTAACTATGGCTACACCTTC; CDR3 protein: CASSPYRAANYGYTF
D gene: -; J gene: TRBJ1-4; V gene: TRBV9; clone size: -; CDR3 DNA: TGTGCCAGCAGCGTGGGAGGGGGAGAGAGTGAAAAACTGTTTTTT; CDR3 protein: CASSVGGGESEKLFF
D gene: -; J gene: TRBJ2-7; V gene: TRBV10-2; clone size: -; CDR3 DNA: TGCGCCAGCTCTAGCTTCTACGAGCAGTACTTC; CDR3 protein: CASSSFYEQYF
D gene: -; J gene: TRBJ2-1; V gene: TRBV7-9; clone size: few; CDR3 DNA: TGTGCCAGCAGCTTAGGGTTAAGGGGCAATGAGCAGTTCTTC; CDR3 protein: CASSLGLRGNEQFF
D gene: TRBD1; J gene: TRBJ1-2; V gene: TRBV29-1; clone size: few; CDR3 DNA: TGCAGCGTGCAGGGGGACTATGGCTACACCTTC; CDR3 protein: CSVQGDYGYTF
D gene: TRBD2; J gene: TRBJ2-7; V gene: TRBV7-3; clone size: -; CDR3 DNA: TGTGCCAGCAGCTTAGGGGTCGGGAGGGACCACGAGCAGTACTTC; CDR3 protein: CASSLGVGRDHEQYF
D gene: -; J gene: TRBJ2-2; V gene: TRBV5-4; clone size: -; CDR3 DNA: TGTGCCAGCAGCCCTTGGGGGAGCGCGAACACCGGGGAGCTGTTTTTT; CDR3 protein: CASSPWGSANTGELFF
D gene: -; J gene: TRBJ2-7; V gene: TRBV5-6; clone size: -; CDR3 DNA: TGTGCCAGCAGCTTGGGACGGCCGGCCTACGAGCAGTACTTC; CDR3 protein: CASSLGRPAYEQYF
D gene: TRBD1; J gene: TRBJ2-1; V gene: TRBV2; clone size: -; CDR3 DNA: TGTGCCAGCAGTGAAGAACAGGGGGCGCAGTACGATGAGCAGTTCTTC; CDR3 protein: CASSEEQGAQYDEQFF